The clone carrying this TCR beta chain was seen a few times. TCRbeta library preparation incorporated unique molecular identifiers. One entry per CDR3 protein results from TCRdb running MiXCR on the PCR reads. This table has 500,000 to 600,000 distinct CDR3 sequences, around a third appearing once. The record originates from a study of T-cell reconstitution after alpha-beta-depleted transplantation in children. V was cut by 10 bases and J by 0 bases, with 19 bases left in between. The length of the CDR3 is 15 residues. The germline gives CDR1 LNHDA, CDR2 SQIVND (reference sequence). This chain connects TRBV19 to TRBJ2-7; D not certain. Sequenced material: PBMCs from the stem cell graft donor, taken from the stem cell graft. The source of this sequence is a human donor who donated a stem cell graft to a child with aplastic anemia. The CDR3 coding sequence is TGTGCCACAAGAGCAGGTATAGCCAACTCCTACGAGCAGTACTTC. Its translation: CATRAGIANSYEQYF.